Detailed here is one TCR beta chain. Its cognate antigen is unknown. The method was immunoSEQ multiplex PCR; TCRdb's version includes in-frame clones alone and lacks a portion of them. The profile shows about 190,000 clones, more than 75% of them singletons. This sample is part of a study of T cell responses to AZD1222 COVID-19 vaccine. The V end was cut by 3 bases, the J end by 6 bases, with 8 bases between. Per germline, CDR1 SGHAT and CDR2 FQNNGV. CDR3 length equals 13 residues. General study findings and limits: White British ancestry dominated among donors, who included more females, and clonal diversity was possibly underestimated. With two AZD1222 doses given, Spike-specific TCR breadth and depth both rose.

The sequencing here drew on peripheral blood, taken on day 0 of AZD1222 vaccination. The sequence was collected from an adult in good health. J is TRBJ1-4 and V is TRBV11-2; D not resolved. The CDR3, as DNA: TGTGCCAGCAGCTTTTACGGAGATGAAAAACTGTTTTTT. This gives the protein CASSFYGDEKLFF.